Here is one T cell receptor beta chain with its context. V shed 3 bases and J 7 bases; nucleotides not matched to a gene: 9. The germline V gene encodes CDR1 SGHNT and CDR2 YYREEE (reference sequence). This CDR3 region has 15 residues. This sample was taken from a study of blood T cell repertoires in COVID-19. In the original workflow: Nucleated cell number was recorded as an estimate derived from reference gene primer amplification. TCRdb keeps only in-frame clones here, not all; method: immunoSEQ multiplex PCR. V, J and clone size derive from that table, while D and trimming were established from the DNA sequence. Of about 260,000 clones in the sample, roughly 90% are singletons; the top ten hold around 2.8%. Participants in the exposed group had met a COVID-19 case in the 2 weeks before joining the study.

What was sequenced was PBMCs or T cells enriched from blood (not recorded which). This sequence joins TRBV5-4 and TRBJ2-2, with 7 bases that match TRBD1. This sequence originates from a man in his forties who had been exposed to COVID-19. As DNA, the CDR3 is TGTGCCAGCAGCTACGTAACAGGGGCAATCGGGGAGCTGTTTTTT. It translates to CASSYVTGAIGELFF.